These 8 T cell receptor beta chains came from one sample sequenced in a study of T cell repertoires in cytomegalovirus infection. These receptors lack a known antigen. One entry per CDR3 protein, called by TCRdb with MiXCR from the reads. The table has roughly 800,000 distinct CDR3 sequences, almost 30% seen once. The sample here was cultured CD8+ T cells from PBMCs, taken from culture after CMV antigen stimulation. The receptors here all came from a human donor in good health (CMV status not recorded). Some clones in this sample may be carry-over from other donors' samples.

Many counts were recorded for this clonotype. The chain has TRBV7-2 and TRBJ2-1; D possibly corresponds to TRBD2 (5 bases). The CDR3 spans 15 residues. Trimming removed 1 base from V and 2 bases from J, with 9 bases in between. Germline CDR1 reads SGHTA; CDR2 reads FQGNSA. The CDR3 spells CASSLGGLAYNEQFF. CDR3 DNA: TGTGCCAGCAGCTTAGGAGGGCTAGCCTACAATGAGCAGTTCTTC. Complete variable domain (other parts from reference TRBV7-2 and TRBJ2-1): GAGVSQSPSNKVTEKGKDVELRCDPISGHTALYWYRQSLGQGLEFLIYFQGNSAPDKSGLPSDRFSAERTGGSVSTLTIQRTQQEDSAVYLCASSLGGLAYNEQFFGPGTRLTVL.

The J gene is TRBJ2-5, the V gene TRBV6-6; TRBD1 matches at 8 bases. Per germline, CDR1 MNHNY and CDR2 SVGAGI (reference sequence). CDR3 length: 15 residues. Losses at the gene ends were 2 bases for V and 2 bases for J; bases not matched to a gene: 4. The CDR3: CASSYGQGRQETQYF. In DNA form, the CDR3 reads TGTGCCAGCAGTTACGGACAGGGACGGCAAGAGACCCAGTACTTC.

This chain links TRBV27 with TRBJ2-7; 15 nucleotides agree with TRBD2. The V and J ends lost 4 bases and 6 bases, in that order; junction bases with no gene match: 7. The CDR3 has 16 residues. Per germline, CDR1 MNHEY and CDR2 SMNVEV (reference sequence). CDR3 loop: CASSSSGLAGGREQYV. In DNA, the CDR3 is TGTGCCAGCAGTTCCTCCGGACTAGCGGGGGGGCGCGAGCAGTACGTC.

The chain links TRBV6-5 to TRBJ2-7; D is possibly TRBD1 (5 bases). Germline loops: CDR1 MNHEY, CDR2 SVGAGI. CDR3 size: 12 residues. Between the trimmed V and J ends, which lost 8 bases and 2 bases, there was a span of 10 bases. The CDR3 sequence is CASGQEPYEQYV. In DNA, the CDR3 is TGTGCCAGCGGACAAGAACCCTACGAGCAGTACGTC.

The sample holds many counts of this clonotype. This chain uses TRBV7-6 with TRBJ2-7; D is unclear. This CDR3 has 11 residues. Germline V gene sequence: CDR1 SGHVS, CDR2 FNYEAQ. Trimming pared 0 bases from V and 5 bases from J, leaving 2 bases between. The CDR3 region has the DNA TGTGCCAGCAGCTTAGCTAACGAGCAGTACTTC. Residues: CASSLANEQYF.

The chain links TRBV6-8 to TRBJ1-4, with 7 bases matching TRBD1. The CDR3 totals 16 residues. V lost 5 bases, J lost 8 bases, and 14 bases stayed unmatched. Germline-derived CDR1 and CDR2 are MNHGY and SAAAGT. CDR3 sequence reads: CASSTSDPGTVEKLFF. In nucleotides, the CDR3 is TGTGCCAGCAGTACCTCAGACCCCGGGACAGTCGAAAAACTGTTTTTT.

The chain recombines TRBV7-6 with TRBJ2-1; 11 bases map to TRBD2. This CDR3 has 20 amino acids. V trimming: 5 bases; J trimming: 0 bases; junction bases outside the gene matches: 15. From germline, CDR1 is SGHVS and CDR2 FNYEAQ. DNA for the CDR3: TGTGCCAGCAGCACTCCTGGAACTAGCGGGGGACCGAGCTCCTACAATGAGCAGTTCTTC. Translating it yields CASSTPGTSGGPSSYNEQFF.

This clonotype was picked up a small number of times. The J gene is TRBJ2-2, the V gene TRBV7-9; the match to TRBD2 covers 7 bases. V was pared by 5 bases and J by 1 base, with 13 bases of the junction left unmatched. The CDR3 is 18 amino acids. CDR1 is SEHNR and CDR2 is FQNEAQ in the germline V gene (reference sequence). The CDR3 DNA is TGTGCCAGCAGCCCCTTTGGGAGGGGCGGAAAGAACACCGGGGAGCTGTTTTTT. It yields the protein CASSPFGRGGKNTGELFF.